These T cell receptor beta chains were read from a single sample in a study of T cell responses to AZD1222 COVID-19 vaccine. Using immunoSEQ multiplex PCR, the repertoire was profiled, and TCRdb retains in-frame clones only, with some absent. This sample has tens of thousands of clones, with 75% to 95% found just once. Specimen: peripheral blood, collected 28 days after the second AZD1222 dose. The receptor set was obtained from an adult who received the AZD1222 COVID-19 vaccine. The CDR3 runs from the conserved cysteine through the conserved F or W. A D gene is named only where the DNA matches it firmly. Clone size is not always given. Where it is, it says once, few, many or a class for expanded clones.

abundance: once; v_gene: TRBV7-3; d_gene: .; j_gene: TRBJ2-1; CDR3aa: CASSSLASGANEQFF; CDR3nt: TGTGCCAGCAGCTCTCTAGCGAGTGGGGCTAATGAGCAGTTCTTC
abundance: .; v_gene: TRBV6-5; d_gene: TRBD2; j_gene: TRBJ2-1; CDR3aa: CASSQRERDEQFF; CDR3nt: TGTGCCAGCAGTCAGCGGGAACGCGATGAGCAGTTCTTC
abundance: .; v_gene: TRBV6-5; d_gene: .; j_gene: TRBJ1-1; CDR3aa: CASSSGENTEAFF; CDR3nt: TGTGCCAGCAGTTCAGGGGAGAACACTGAAGCTTTCTTT
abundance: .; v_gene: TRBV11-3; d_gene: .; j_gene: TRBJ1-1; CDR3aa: CASSPEAGAGRTEAFF; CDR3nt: TGTGCCAGCAGCCCGGAGGCAGGGGCTGGGAGGACTGAAGCTTTCTTT
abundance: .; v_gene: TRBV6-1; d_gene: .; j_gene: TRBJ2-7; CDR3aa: CASSESAGISYEQYF; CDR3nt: TGTGCCAGCAGTGAATCGGCAGGGATTTCCTACGAGCAGTACTTC
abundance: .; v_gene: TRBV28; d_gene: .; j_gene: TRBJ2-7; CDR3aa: CASLPRDGGYEQYF; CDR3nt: TGTGCCAGCCTACCCCGGGACGGAGGCTACGAGCAGTACTTC
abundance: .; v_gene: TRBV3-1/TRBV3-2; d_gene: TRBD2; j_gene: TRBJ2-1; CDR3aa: CASSQEGQLYGLAGGYNEQFF; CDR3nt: TGTGCCAGCAGCCAAGAGGGACAGCTATATGGACTAGCGGGGGGGTACAATGAGCAGTTCTTC
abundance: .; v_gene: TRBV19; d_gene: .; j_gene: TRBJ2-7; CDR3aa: CASSIGTGLTYEQYF; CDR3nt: TGTGCCAGTAGTATCGGGACCGGCCTAACCTACGAGCAGTACTTC
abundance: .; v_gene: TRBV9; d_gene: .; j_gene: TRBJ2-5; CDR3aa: CASSPSPLGGIETQYF; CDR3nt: TGTGCCAGCAGCCCCAGTCCCTTGGGGGGAATAGAGACCCAGTACTTC
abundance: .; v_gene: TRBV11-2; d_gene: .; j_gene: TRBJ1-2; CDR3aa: CASSYTGNGYTF; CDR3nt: TGTGCCAGCAGCTACACAGGAAATGGCTACACCTTC
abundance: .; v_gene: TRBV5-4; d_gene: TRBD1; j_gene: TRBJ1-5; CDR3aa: CASSSKGQGADQPQHF; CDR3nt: TGTGCCAGCAGCTCGAAGGGACAGGGGGCAGATCAGCCCCAGCATTTT
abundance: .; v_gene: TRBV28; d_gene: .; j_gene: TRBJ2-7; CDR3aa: CASSGPEIKEYGNEQYF; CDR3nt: TGTGCCAGCAGTGGACCGGAGATTAAGGAATACGGAAACGAGCAGTACTTC
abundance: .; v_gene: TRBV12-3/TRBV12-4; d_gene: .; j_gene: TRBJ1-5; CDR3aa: CASRPRGSQPQHF; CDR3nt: TGTGCCAGCAGACCCCGGGGCAGTCAGCCCCAGCATTTT
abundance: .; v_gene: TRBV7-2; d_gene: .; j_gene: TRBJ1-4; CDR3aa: CASSLSVAEKLFF; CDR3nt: TGTGCCAGCAGCTTATCGGTAGCCGAAAAACTGTTTTTT
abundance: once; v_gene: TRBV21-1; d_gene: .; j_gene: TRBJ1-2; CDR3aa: CASSKYRDRDYNGYTF; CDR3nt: TGTGCCAGCAGCAAATACAGGGACAGGGACTATAATGGCTACACCTTC
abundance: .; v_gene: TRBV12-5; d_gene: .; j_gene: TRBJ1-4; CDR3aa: CASGPDSANEKLFF; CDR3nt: TGTGCTAGTGGTCCGGACAGCGCGAATGAAAAACTGTTTTTT
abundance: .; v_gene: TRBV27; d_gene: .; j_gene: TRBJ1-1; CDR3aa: CASRRALRTEAFF; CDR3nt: TGTGCCAGCCGTAGGGCGTTGCGGACTGAAGCTTTCTTT
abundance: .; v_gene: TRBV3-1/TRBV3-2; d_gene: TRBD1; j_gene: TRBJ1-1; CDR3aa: CASSLQGAWMNTEAFF; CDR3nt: TGTGCCAGCAGTCTCCAGGGGGCCTGGATGAACACTGAAGCTTTCTTT
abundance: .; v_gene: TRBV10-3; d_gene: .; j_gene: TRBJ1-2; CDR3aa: CAIRQVDGYTF; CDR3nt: TGTGCCATCAGACAGGTAGATGGCTACACCTTC
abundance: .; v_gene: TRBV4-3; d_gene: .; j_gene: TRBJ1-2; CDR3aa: CASSQDRGPNYGYTF; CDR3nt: TGCGCCAGCAGCCAAGATAGGGGACCCAACTATGGCTACACCTTC
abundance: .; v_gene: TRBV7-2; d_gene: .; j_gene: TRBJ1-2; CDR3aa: CASSLGNDGYTF; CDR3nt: TGTGCCAGCAGCTTAGGCAATGATGGCTACACCTTC
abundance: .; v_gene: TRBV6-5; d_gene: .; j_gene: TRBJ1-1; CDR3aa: CASSQLGGNEAFF; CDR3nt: TGTGCCAGCAGTCAGTTGGGGGGTAATGAAGCTTTCTTT
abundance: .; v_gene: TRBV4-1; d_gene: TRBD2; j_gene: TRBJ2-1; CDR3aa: CASSQGPAGISPDEQFF; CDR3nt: TGCGCCAGCAGCCAAGGCCCAGCGGGGATTTCCCCCGATGAGCAGTTCTTC
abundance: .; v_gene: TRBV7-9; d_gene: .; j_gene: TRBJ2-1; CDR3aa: CASRHQDEGNEQFF; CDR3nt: TGTGCCAGCAGACACCAAGACGAGGGGAATGAGCAGTTCTTC
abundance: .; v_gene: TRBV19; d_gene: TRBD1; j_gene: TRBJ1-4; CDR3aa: CASSTQGANEKLFF; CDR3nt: TGTGCCAGTAGTACACAGGGGGCTAATGAAAAACTGTTTTTT
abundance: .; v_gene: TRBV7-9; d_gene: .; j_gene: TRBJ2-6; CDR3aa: CASSLLQGSGANVLTF; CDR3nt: TGTGCCAGCAGCTTACTACAGGGTTCGGGGGCCAACGTCCTGACTTTC
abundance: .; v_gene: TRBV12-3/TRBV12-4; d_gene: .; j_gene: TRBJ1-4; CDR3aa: CASSPIRSRVFF; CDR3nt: TGTGCCAGCAGCCCGATTCGATCCAGGGTGTTTTTT
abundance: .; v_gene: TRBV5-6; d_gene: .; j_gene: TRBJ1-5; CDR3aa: CASSLFSSGGNQPQHF; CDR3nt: TGTGCCAGCAGCTTGTTTTCCTCTGGGGGCAATCAGCCCCAGCATTTT
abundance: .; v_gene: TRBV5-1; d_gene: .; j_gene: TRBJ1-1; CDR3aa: CASSFERGGMNTEAFF; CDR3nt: TGCGCCAGCAGCTTCGAGAGGGGAGGGATGAACACTGAAGCTTTCTTT
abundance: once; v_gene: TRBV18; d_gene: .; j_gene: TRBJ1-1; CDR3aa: CASSPVESTEAFF; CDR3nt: TGTGCCAGCTCACCCGTTGAGTCCACTGAAGCTTTCTTT
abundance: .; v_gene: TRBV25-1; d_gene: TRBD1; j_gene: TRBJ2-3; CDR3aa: CASSGAPTGTGGTDTQYF; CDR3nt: TGTGCCAGCAGTGGAGCTCCAACCGGGACAGGGGGGACAGATACGCAGTATTTT
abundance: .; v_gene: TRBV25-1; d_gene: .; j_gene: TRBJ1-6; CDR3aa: CASSVGGAQNSPLHF; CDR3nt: TGTGCCAGCAGTGTAGGCGGAGCCCAAAACTCACCCCTCCACTTT
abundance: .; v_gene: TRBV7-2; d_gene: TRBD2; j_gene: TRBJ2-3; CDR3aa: CASSRGLAGGGDTQYF; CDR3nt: TGTGCCAGCAGCAGGGGACTAGCGGGAGGAGGGGATACGCAGTATTTT
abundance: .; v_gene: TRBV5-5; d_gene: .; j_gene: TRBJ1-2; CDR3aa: CASSFRGYSYTF; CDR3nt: TGTGCCAGCAGCTTCCGGGGGTACAGCTACACCTTC
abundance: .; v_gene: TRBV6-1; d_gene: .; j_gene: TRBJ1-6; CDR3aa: CASSEGMMSPLHF; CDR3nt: TGTGCCAGCAGTGAGGGCATGATGTCACCCCTCCACTTT
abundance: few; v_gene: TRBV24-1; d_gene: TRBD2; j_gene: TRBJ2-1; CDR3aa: CATSGPSRLAGGQYGPDEQFF; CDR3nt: TGTGCCACCAGTGGCCCCTCAAGACTAGCGGGAGGGCAATATGGTCCAGATGAGCAGTTCTTC
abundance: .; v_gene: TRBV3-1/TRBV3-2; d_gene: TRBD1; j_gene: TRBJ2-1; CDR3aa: CASSQDWTGDEQFF; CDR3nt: TGTGCCAGCAGCCAAGATTGGACAGGGGATGAGCAGTTCTTC
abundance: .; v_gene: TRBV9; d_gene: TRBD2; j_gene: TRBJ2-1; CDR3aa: CASSVDGEGEQFF; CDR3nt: TGTGCCAGCAGCGTAGACGGGGAGGGTGAGCAGTTCTTC
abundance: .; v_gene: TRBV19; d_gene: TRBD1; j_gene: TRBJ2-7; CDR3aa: CASSTQGASYEQYF; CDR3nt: TGTGCCAGTAGCACCCAGGGGGCATCCTACGAGCAGTACTTC
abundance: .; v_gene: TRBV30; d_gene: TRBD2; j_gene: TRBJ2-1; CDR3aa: CAWSVLGGSSYNEQFF; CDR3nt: TGTGCCTGGAGTGTATTGGGAGGGAGTTCCTACAATGAGCAGTTCTTC
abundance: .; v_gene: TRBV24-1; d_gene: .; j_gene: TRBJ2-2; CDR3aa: CATSDPATSTGELFF; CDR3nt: TGTGCCACCAGTGATCCCGCCACCTCCACCGGGGAGCTGTTTTTT
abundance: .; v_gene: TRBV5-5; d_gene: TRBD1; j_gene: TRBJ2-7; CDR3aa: CASSLIDRDEQYF; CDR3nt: TGTGCCAGCAGCTTGATCGACAGGGACGAGCAGTACTTC